This entry concerns a single TCR beta chain. This specimen comes from a study of T cell responses to AZD1222 COVID-19 vaccine. The CDR3 is made up of 14 amino acids. Trimming took off 5 bases at V and 4 bases at J, with 14 bases between the two ends. CDR1 SEHNR and CDR2 FQNEAQ come from the germline V gene (reference sequence). Clones were read by immunoSEQ multiplex PCR, and TCRdb kept only the in-frame ones, dropping some. The sample contains roughly 55,000 clones, roughly nine tenths of which appear only once. Sequenced here: peripheral blood, sampled on day 0 of AZD1222 vaccination. This TCR was recovered from an adult in good health. V gene TRBV7-9 combines with J gene TRBJ1-2; no firm D call. CDR3 region: CASSPPGKGYGYTF. CDR3 nucleotides: TGTGCCAGCAGCCCCCCGGGAAAGGGCTATGGCTACACCTTC.